Below, 30 T cell receptor beta chains from the same sample are listed, as sequenced in a study of shared clonotypes between healthy human individuals. Sequencing was performed with immunoSEQ multiplex PCR; in TCRdb, only in-frame clones are kept and a portion is missing. This sample has roughly 810,000 clones; 96% occur once, and the top ten carry about 0.21%. Terminally differentiated effector memory CD45RA+ cells were left out of the naive CD8 fraction, which was CD45RO-negative and positively selected for CCR7. Specimen: naive CD8+ T cells sorted from blood. The source is a young man in good health.

J is TRBJ2-3 and V is TRBV29-1, with 7 nucleotides matching TRBD2. This CDR3 spans 14 amino acids. The germline gives CDR1 SQVTM, CDR2 ANQGSEA. Losses at the gene ends were 8 bases for V and 6 bases for J; bases not matched to a gene: 14. This chain's CDR3 is CSPIIAGLGDTQYF. The CDR3 DNA reads as TGCAGCCCCATCATAGCGGGTCTGGGGGATACGCAGTATTTT.

The rearrangement uses TRBV9 and TRBJ1-1, with TRBD1 matching over 8 bases. The V gene end was trimmed by 1 base and the J gene end by 3 bases; junction bases not matched to a gene: 11. CDR3 length: 17 amino acids. From germline, CDR1 is SGDLS and CDR2 YYNGEE. CDR3 in amino acids: CASSVSATDRGHTEAFF. Written as DNA, the CDR3 is TGTGCCAGCAGCGTAAGCGCTACAGACAGGGGACACACTGAAGCTTTCTTT.

The chain combines TRBV6-1 with TRBJ2-1; 9 nucleotides agree with TRBD2. This CDR3 is built from 16 residues. Trimming removed 4 bases from V and 5 bases from J; junction bases left unmatched: 9. Germline CDR1 MNHNS, CDR2 SASEGT. DNA of the CDR3: TGTGCCAGCAGTGTATGGGGCGGGAGGGCGGACAATGAGCAGTTCTTC. This encodes CASSVWGGRADNEQFF.

This chain connects TRBV7-9 to TRBJ1-4; TRBD1 might be the D (6 bases). This CDR3 region has 16 residues. V was cut by 5 bases and J by 3 bases, with 16 bases left in between. The V gene's germline CDR1 is SEHNR and CDR2 FQNEAQ (reference sequence). In nucleotides, the CDR3 is TGTGCCAGCAGCGAGAGGGACACACCGGCTAATGAAAAACTGTTTTTT. Its protein is CASSERDTPANEKLFF.

V gene TRBV2 combines with J gene TRBJ1-1, with D possibly matching TRBD1 (6 bases). V lost 4 bases, J lost 1 base, and 16 bases lay in between. The CDR3 contains 16 residues. Germline V gives CDR1 SNHLY, CDR2 FYNNEI. DNA of the CDR3: TGTGCCAGCAGTGTGGAGGGGGACGGTCAGAACACTGAAGCTTTCTTT. It specifies CASSVEGDGQNTEAFF.

This chain connects TRBV19 to TRBJ2-1, with 10 bases identical to TRBD2. The germline V gene encodes CDR1 LNHDA and CDR2 SQIVND (reference sequence). The CDR3 is made up of 16 amino acids. V gave up 7 bases and J gave up 8 bases; unmatched junction bases: 14. This chain's CDR3 is CASMWASGREVDEQFF. CDR3 coding DNA: TGTGCCAGTATGTGGGCTAGCGGGAGAGAAGTTGATGAGCAGTTCTTC.

This rearrangement joins TRBV28 to TRBJ2-7, with 8 bases aligning to TRBD2. Losses at the gene ends were 2 bases for V and 3 bases for J; bases not matched to a gene: 9. Germline CDR1 is MDHEN and CDR2 is SYDVKM. This CDR3 comprises 16 residues. CDR3 loop: CASSLTLAVEDYEQYF. CDR3 sequence (DNA): TGTGCCAGCAGTTTAACACTAGCGGTCGAGGACTACGAGCAGTACTTC.

The chain has TRBV5-4 and TRBJ2-1; a weak D match, TRBD2 (6 bases). The V and J ends lost 4 bases and 5 bases respectively, with 19 bases between them. The CDR3 runs to 16 residues. The germline CDR1 and CDR2 sequences are SGHNT and YYREEE (reference sequence). DNA for the CDR3: TGTGCCAGCAGCACGGGACTTCTAAACTGGGACAATGAGCAGTTCTTC. Residues: CASSTGLLNWDNEQFF.

The CDR3 spells CASSGLAGNEQFF. CDR3 nucleotide sequence: TGTGCCAGCAGTGGACTAGCGGGAAATGAGCAGTTCTTC. The J gene is TRBJ2-1, the V gene TRBV9, with 12 bases matching TRBD2. Trimming cost V 5 bases and J 7 bases; bases outside gene matches: 1. Germline V gives CDR1 SGDLS, CDR2 YYNGEE. CDR3 length: 13 residues.

The J gene is TRBJ2-1, the V gene TRBV29-1, with 11 bases lining up with TRBD2. The CDR3 runs 13 residues. J was trimmed by 8 bases and V by 6 bases; bases with no gene match: 6. Germline V gives CDR1 SQVTM, CDR2 ANQGSEA. DNA of the CDR3: TGCAGCGTCACGACTAGCGGGACCGATGAGCAGTTCTTC. Protein: CSVTTSGTDEQFF.

V and J are TRBV29-1 and TRBJ1-1, with a possible D match to TRBD1 (5 bases). V was shortened by 4 bases and J by 3 bases, with 15 bases between the two germline ends. Germline CDR1 reads SQVTM; CDR2 reads ANQGSEA. CDR3 length: 14 amino acids. The CDR3 reads CSVGTGLGDTEAFF. The CDR3 region has the DNA TGCAGCGTTGGGACGGGGCTCGGAGACACTGAAGCTTTCTTT.

The chain recombines TRBV29-1 with TRBJ1-2; no clear D gene. V was clipped by 3 bases and J by 8 bases, with 10 bases between them. The CDR3 has 11 residues. The V gene's germline CDR1 is SQVTM and CDR2 ANQGSEA. In DNA, the CDR3 is TGCAGCGTTGACTCTCGGGCCGGCTACACCTTC. Residues: CSVDSRAGYTF.

The chain recombines TRBV29-1 with TRBJ2-2; 9 positions match TRBD1. Trimming removed 6 bases from V and 5 bases from J; junction bases left unmatched: 1. This CDR3 spans 12 amino acids. From germline, CDR1 is SQVTM and CDR2 ANQGSEA. The CDR3 DNA reads as TGCAGCGTCGGGACAGGGACCGGGGAGCTGTTTTTT. This codes for CSVGTGTGELFF.

The rearrangement joins TRBV10-2 to TRBJ2-7; D gene ambiguous. With 3 bases removed from V and 2 bases from J, the gap between germline ends came to 11 bases. CDR3 length equals 14 residues. CDR1 is WSHSY, CDR2 SAAADI, per germline. The CDR3 loop is CASSDNLHPYEQYF. The DNA for the CDR3 is TGCGCCAGCAGTGACAACTTACACCCCTACGAGCAGTACTTC.

This sequence joins TRBV2 and TRBJ2-5; D is possibly TRBD1 (6 bases). The germline V gene has CDR1 SNHLY and CDR2 FYNNEI. The CDR3 is 12 amino acids. V lost 8 bases and J lost 9, with 16 bases in between. The CDR3 nucleotides read TGTGCCAGCGTGACAGGAAAGAGATCCCAGTACTTC. Amino acid sequence: CASVTGKRSQYF.

The V gene is TRBV7-9, the J gene TRBJ2-7; 7 bases are a match to TRBD2. The germline gives CDR1 SEHNR, CDR2 FQNEAQ (reference sequence). V gave up 2 bases and J gave up 0 bases; unmatched junction bases: 4. CDR3 length: 15 amino acids. The CDR3 region is CASSLFTGGSYEQYF. The CDR3 bases are TGTGCCAGCAGCTTATTTACGGGAGGCTCCTACGAGCAGTACTTC. Complete variable domain (other parts from reference TRBV7-9 and TRBJ2-7): DTGVSQNPRHKITKRGQNVTFRCDPISEHNRLYWYRQTLGQGPEFLTYFQNEAQLEKSRLLSDRFSAERPKGSFSTLEIQRTEQGDSAMYLCASSLFTGGSYEQYFGPGTRLTVT.

V usage is TRBV27 and J usage is TRBJ2-5; possibly TRBD2 for D (6 bases). Germline CDR1 reads MNHEY; CDR2 reads SMNVEV (reference sequence). Deletions cut 5 bases from V and 4 bases from J, with 14 bases between. There are 14 residues in the CDR3. CDR3 sequence: CASSLGLARETQYF. The CDR3 DNA reads TGTGCCAGCAGTCTGGGACTTGCCAGAGAGACCCAGTACTTC.

The J gene is TRBJ1-4, the V gene TRBV6-5; D is unresolved. The CDR3 contains 13 residues. Germline CDR1 and CDR2: MNHEY and SVGAGI. V was shortened by 6 bases and J by 7 bases, with 12 bases between the two germline ends. CDR3 bases: TGTGCCAGCAGCGTGTCGGGGTCTGAAAAACTGTTTTTT. Residues: CASSVSGSEKLFF.

CDR3 nucleotide sequence: TGTGCCAGCAGTAAACCTCGGTCAGGGGATAGTACCGGGGAGCTGTTTTTT. It translates to CASSKPRSGDSTGELFF. The rearrangement links TRBV27 to TRBJ2-2, with D possibly being TRBD1 (6 bases). The CDR3 has 17 residues. Germline CDR1 is MNHEY and CDR2 is SMNVEV (reference sequence). V was cut by 5 bases and J by 5 bases, with 21 bases left in between.

The chain combines TRBV15 with TRBJ2-5; D call uncertain. Deletions cut 2 bases from V and 4 bases from J, with 17 bases between. CDR3 length: 16 amino acids. The V gene's germline CDR1 is LNHNV and CDR2 YYDKDF (reference sequence). CDR3 sequence: CATSRTDAIAPETQYF. The CDR3 coding sequence is TGTGCCACCAGCAGAACTGACGCGATAGCCCCAGAGACCCAGTACTTC.

In its sample, this clone was seen once. The chain joins TRBV4-2 to TRBJ2-1, with 8 nucleotides matching TRBD2. With V trimmed by 1 base and J by 7 bases, 6 bases remained unmatched. Germline CDR1 and CDR2: LGHNA and YNFKEQ. CDR3 length equals 15 residues. CDR3 protein: CASSQAREGRNEQFF. The CDR3 region has the DNA TGTGCCAGCAGCCAAGCTCGGGAGGGCCGGAATGAGCAGTTCTTC.

The chain links TRBV19 to TRBJ2-1; D is perhaps TRBD1 or TRBD2 (6 bases each). V gave up 3 bases and J gave up 8 bases, with 17 bases separating them. This CDR3 spans 15 amino acids. Germline V gene sequence: CDR1 LNHDA, CDR2 SQIVND (reference sequence). The CDR3 nucleotides read TGTGCCAGTAGTATCCCTTCAGGGGAGGTCGATGAGCAGTTCTTC. It is translated as CASSIPSGEVDEQFF.

The rearrangement links TRBV5-6 to TRBJ2-3, with D uncertain. CDR3 length: 16 residues. Trimming took off 5 bases at V and 0 bases at J, with 16 bases between the two ends. Germline CDR1 SGHDT, CDR2 YYEEEE. The CDR3 here is CASSPEFNPSTDTQYF. The CDR3 DNA reads TGTGCCAGCAGTCCCGAGTTCAACCCTAGCACAGATACGCAGTATTTT.

The V call is TRBV27, the J call TRBJ1-5, with D hard to call. This CDR3 contains 13 residues. Per the germline V gene, CDR1 is MNHEY and CDR2 is SMNVEV (reference sequence). The V and J ends lost 3 bases and 7 bases respectively, with 10 bases between them. CDR3 DNA sequence: TGTGCCAGCAGTTTTACAGTTGACCAGCCCCAGCATTTT. Amino acids: CASSFTVDQPQHF.

The chain is built from TRBV5-6 and TRBJ2-3; possibly TRBD1 for D (6 bases). CDR1 is SGHDT and CDR2 is YYEEEE in the germline V gene. V was clipped by 0 bases and J by 4 bases, with 9 bases between them. This CDR3 has 14 amino acids. The CDR3 sequence is CASSLVTGPDTQYF. In DNA, the CDR3 is TGTGCCAGCAGCTTGGTTACAGGGCCAGATACGCAGTATTTT.

The CDR3 loop reads CASSSPFGSGANVLTF. The CDR3 DNA sequence: TGTGCCAGCAGCTCGCCGTTCGGCTCTGGGGCCAACGTCCTGACTTTC. The chain recombines TRBV7-8 with TRBJ2-6; no clear D. The length of the CDR3 is 16 residues. Germline V gene data show CDR1 as SGHVS and CDR2 as FQNEAQ. Trimming took off 4 bases at V and 0 bases at J, with 10 bases between the two ends. Full variable domain (outside the CDR3, taken from reference TRBV7-8 and TRBJ2-6): GAGVSQSPRYKVAKRGQDVALRCDPISGHVSLFWYQQALGQGPEFLTYFQNEAQLDKSGLPSDRFFAERPEGSVSTLKIQRTQQEDSAVYLCASSSPFGSGANVLTFGAGSRLTVL.

V usage is TRBV11-2 and J usage is TRBJ2-1; no clear D. V was shortened by 6 bases and J by 4 bases, with 4 bases between the two germline ends. Germline assignment: CDR1 SGHAT and CDR2 FQNNGV. The CDR3 covers 11 residues. CDR3 DNA sequence: TGTGCCAGCAGGTGGTACAATGAGCAGTTCTTC. It is translated as CASRWYNEQFF.

V and J are TRBV4-1 and TRBJ2-1; D not certain. This CDR3 is 13 amino acids long. Trimming removed 3 bases at V and 3 bases at J, with 6 bases between. From germline, CDR1 is MGHRA and CDR2 YSYEKL. CDR3: CASSQALYNEQFF. The CDR3 DNA is TGCGCCAGCAGCCAGGCCCTCTACAATGAGCAGTTCTTC.

The rearrangement links TRBV5-1 to TRBJ2-7; 9 bases align to TRBD1. Germline values: CDR1 SGHRS, CDR2 YFSETQ. This CDR3 has 15 residues. Unmatched junction bases numbered 7, after V lost 2 bases and J lost 4 bases. CDR3 sequence reads: CASSLTGGLEYEQYF. The CDR3 DNA sequence: TGCGCCAGCAGCTTAACAGGGGGCTTAGAGTACGAGCAGTACTTC.

This clone was recorded only once. The genes are TRBV27 and TRBJ2-1, with 7 bases fitting TRBD2. The V segment lost 6 bases and the J segment 3 bases; nucleotides outside the gene matches: 2. Germline lookup yields CDR1 MNHEY and CDR2 SMNVEV (reference sequence). The CDR3 covers 13 residues. The CDR3 DNA reads TGTGCCAGCAGGGCGGGGGACTACAATGAGCAGTTCTTC. The encoded protein is CASRAGDYNEQFF.